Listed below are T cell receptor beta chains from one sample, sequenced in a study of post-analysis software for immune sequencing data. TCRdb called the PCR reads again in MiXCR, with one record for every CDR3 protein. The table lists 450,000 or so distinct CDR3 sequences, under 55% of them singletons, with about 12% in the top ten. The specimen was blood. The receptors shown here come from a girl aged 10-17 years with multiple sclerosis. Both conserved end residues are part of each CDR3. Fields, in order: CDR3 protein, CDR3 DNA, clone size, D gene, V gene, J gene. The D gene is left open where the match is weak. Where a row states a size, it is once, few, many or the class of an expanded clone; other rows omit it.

CDR3aa: CASLSFDRAKEHVLTF
CDR3nt: TGTGCCAGTCTCAGTTTCGATAGGGCAAAAGAACACGTCCTGACTTTC
abundance: -
d_gene: -
v_gene: TRBV27
j_gene: TRBJ2-6

CDR3aa: CSAPPGQAFYGYTF
CDR3nt: TGCAGTGCTCCTCCGGGACAGGCCTTCTATGGCTACACCTTC
abundance: -
d_gene: TRBD1
v_gene: TRBV20-1
j_gene: TRBJ1-2

CDR3aa: CSTVRGLGGNEQFF
CDR3nt: TGCAGCACTGTCCGCGGACTAGGTGGCAATGAGCAGTTCTTC
abundance: few
d_gene: TRBD2
v_gene: TRBV29-1
j_gene: TRBJ2-1

CDR3aa: CATSRGFGRDAGLYEQYF
CDR3nt: TGTGCCACCAGCAGAGGGTTCGGCCGGGACGCTGGACTCTACGAGCAGTACTTC
abundance: -
d_gene: -
v_gene: TRBV15
j_gene: TRBJ2-7

CDR3aa: CASSYSTGGLDYTF
CDR3nt: TGTGCCAGCAGTTATTCGACAGGGGGCCTGGACTACACCTTC
abundance: few
d_gene: TRBD1
v_gene: TRBV12-3/TRBV12-4
j_gene: TRBJ1-2

CDR3aa: CASTKTWWDRAYEQYF
CDR3nt: TGTGCCAGCACCAAGACGTGGTGGGACAGAGCCTACGAGCAGTACTTC
abundance: few
d_gene: TRBD1
v_gene: TRBV12-3/TRBV12-4
j_gene: TRBJ2-7

CDR3aa: CASSPPGGALSGANVLTF
CDR3nt: TGTGCCAGCAGTCCCCCGGGAGGGGCCCTCTCTGGGGCCAACGTCCTGACTTTC
abundance: few
d_gene: TRBD2
v_gene: TRBV28
j_gene: TRBJ2-6

CDR3aa: CASSKGTGQIYEQYF
CDR3nt: TGTGCCAGCAGCAAAGGAACGGGACAGATTTACGAGCAGTACTTC
abundance: -
d_gene: TRBD1
v_gene: TRBV9
j_gene: TRBJ2-7

CDR3aa: CSVEGPGGRETQYF
CDR3nt: TGCAGCGTTGAAGGCCCAGGGGGAAGAGAGACCCAGTACTTC
abundance: once
d_gene: TRBD1
v_gene: TRBV29-1
j_gene: TRBJ2-5

CDR3aa: CASSLSASGNTDTQYF
CDR3nt: TGTGCCAGCAGCTTAAGCGCTAGCGGAAACACAGATACGCAGTATTTT
abundance: -
d_gene: TRBD2
v_gene: TRBV7-3
j_gene: TRBJ2-3

CDR3aa: CTSSLGETQYF
CDR3nt: TGCACCAGCAGCTTGGGGGAGACCCAGTACTTC
abundance: -
d_gene: -
v_gene: TRBV5-1
j_gene: TRBJ2-5

CDR3aa: CASSPGQGYGYTF
CDR3nt: TGTGCCAGCAGTCCCGGACAGGGCTATGGCTACACCTTC
abundance: many
d_gene: TRBD1
v_gene: TRBV7-3
j_gene: TRBJ1-2

CDR3aa: CASSLESIEQYF
CDR3nt: TGTGCCAGCAGCTTAGAGTCCATCGAGCAGTACTTC
abundance: -
d_gene: -
v_gene: TRBV7-9
j_gene: TRBJ2-7

CDR3aa: CSARVGLTYNEQYF
CDR3nt: TGCAGTGCTAGAGTAGGACTAACCTACAATGAGCAGTACTTC
abundance: -
d_gene: -
v_gene: TRBV20-1
j_gene: TRBJ2-7

CDR3aa: CASSAKRERGYEQYF
CDR3nt: TGTGCCAGCAGTGCCAAGCGGGAGAGGGGTTACGAGCAGTACTTC
abundance: -
d_gene: TRBD2
v_gene: TRBV27
j_gene: TRBJ2-7

CDR3aa: CASSVAGTSGLYEQYF
CDR3nt: TGTGCCAGCAGCGTAGCGGGGACTAGCGGACTCTACGAGCAGTACTTC
abundance: -
d_gene: TRBD2
v_gene: TRBV9
j_gene: TRBJ2-7

CDR3aa: CSASLFGTSGRFQETQYF
CDR3nt: TGCAGTGCTAGCCTGTTCGGGACTAGCGGGAGGTTTCAAGAGACCCAGTACTTC
abundance: -
d_gene: TRBD2
v_gene: TRBV20-1
j_gene: TRBJ2-5

CDR3aa: CSAPRQGGDTQYF
CDR3nt: TGCAGTGCACCACGACAGGGCGGCGATACGCAGTATTTT
abundance: few
d_gene: TRBD1
v_gene: TRBV20-1
j_gene: TRBJ2-3

CDR3aa: CSASWGARRDRAFIHEQYF
CDR3nt: TGCAGTGCTAGCTGGGGGGCTAGACGAGATCGGGCCTTTATCCACGAGCAGTACTTC
abundance: few
d_gene: -
v_gene: TRBV20-1
j_gene: TRBJ2-7

CDR3aa: CSVGKDSNTEAFF
CDR3nt: TGCAGCGTTGGAAAGGACTCTAACACTGAAGCTTTCTTT
abundance: -
d_gene: -
v_gene: TRBV29-1
j_gene: TRBJ1-1

CDR3aa: CASSGGTGNAQPQHF
CDR3nt: TGTGCCAGCTCAGGAGGGACAGGGAACGCTCAGCCCCAGCATTTT
abundance: few
d_gene: TRBD1
v_gene: TRBV18
j_gene: TRBJ1-5

CDR3aa: CASSFPAETQYF
CDR3nt: TGTGCCAGCAGCTTCCCGGCGGAGACCCAGTACTTC
abundance: -
d_gene: -
v_gene: TRBV7-6
j_gene: TRBJ2-5

CDR3aa: CASSYDRRYEKLFF
CDR3nt: TGTGCCAGCAGCTACGACAGGCGCTACGAAAAACTGTTTTTT
abundance: -
d_gene: -
v_gene: TRBV6-6
j_gene: TRBJ1-4

CDR3aa: CSVSGGPGELFF
CDR3nt: TGCAGCGTGTCTGGGGGACCCGGGGAGCTGTTTTTT
abundance: few
d_gene: -
v_gene: TRBV29-1
j_gene: TRBJ2-2

CDR3aa: CASSSGGVGNQPQHF
CDR3nt: TGTGCCAGCAGCTCAGGGGGGGTTGGCAATCAGCCCCAGCATTTT
abundance: few
d_gene: TRBD1
v_gene: TRBV7-2
j_gene: TRBJ1-5

CDR3aa: CASSPLATKTYNEQFF
CDR3nt: TGTGCCAGCAGCCCCCTCGCTACAAAAACATACAATGAGCAGTTCTTC
abundance: -
d_gene: -
v_gene: TRBV3-1
j_gene: TRBJ2-1

CDR3aa: CASSMPGQVIEQFF
CDR3nt: TGTGCCAGCAGTATGCCGGGACAGGTTATTGAGCAGTTCTTC
abundance: -
d_gene: TRBD1
v_gene: TRBV12-3/TRBV12-4
j_gene: TRBJ2-1

CDR3aa: CAGNTGTTKGVGEQYF
CDR3nt: TGTGCCGGCAACACCGGGACCACAAAGGGGGTAGGCGAGCAGTACTTC
abundance: -
d_gene: -
v_gene: TRBV2
j_gene: TRBJ2-7

CDR3aa: CASGPGTALYQETQYF
CDR3nt: TGTGCCAGCGGACCCGGGACAGCCCTTTACCAAGAGACCCAGTACTTC
abundance: -
d_gene: TRBD1
v_gene: TRBV27
j_gene: TRBJ2-5

CDR3aa: CASSYDRGNEQYF
CDR3nt: TGTGCCAGCAGTTACGACAGGGGCAACGAGCAGTACTTC
abundance: -
d_gene: TRBD1
v_gene: TRBV13
j_gene: TRBJ2-7